This is a list of T cell receptor beta chains from one sample in a study of beta chain features in type 1 diabetes. Clones were sequenced by immunoSEQ multiplex PCR, and TCRdb holds only the in-frame ones, with some missing. The sample records under 800,000 clones, around a sixth being singletons. The sequenced sample was naive CD4+ T cells from blood. The receptors were sampled from a man aged 18 to 35 in good health. The CDR3 runs from the conserved cysteine through the conserved F or W. Fields, in order: V gene, J gene, clone size, D gene, CDR3 DNA, CDR3 protein. D genes are given only for firm matches. Clone size is given for some rows only: seen once, a few or many times, or a class if the clone is expanded.

TRBV7-6,TRBJ1-4,NA,NA,TGTGCCAGCAGCTTACTTTATGCCGTGAACGAAAAACTGTTTTTT,CASSLLYAVNEKLFF
TRBV7-8,TRBJ1-2,few,NA,TGTGCCAGCAGCTTGAAAGGAGGCTACACCTTC,CASSLKGGYTF
TRBV29-1,TRBJ1-1,few,NA,TGCAGCGCCTCGACATCGAACACTGAAGCTTTCTTT,CSASTSNTEAFF
TRBV5-1,TRBJ2-6,few,NA,TGCGCCAGCGTGTTCGGGACACCCGACTCTGGGGCCAACGTCCTGACTTTC,CASVFGTPDSGANVLTF
TRBV5-4,TRBJ1-4,NA,NA,TGTGCCAGCAGCTTGATGGAGGGAAAACTGTTTTTT,CASSLMEGKLFF
TRBV10-3,TRBJ2-6,NA,NA,TGTGCCATCACCCCAGAAATACTCTCTGGGGCCAACGTCCTGACTTTC,CAITPEILSGANVLTF
TRBV2,TRBJ2-1,NA,NA,TGTGCCAGCGGCGGTAGCTCCTACAATGAGCAGTTCTTC,CASGGSSYNEQFF
TRBV5-4,TRBJ1-1,few,TRBD1,TGTGCCAGCAGGACCGGGACAGGGGGAGAAGCTTTCTTT,CASRTGTGGEAFF
TRBV7-2,TRBJ2-3,NA,TRBD2,TGTGCCAGCAGCTCCGGGACTAGCGGGGGACCAGATACGCAGTATTTT,CASSSGTSGGPDTQYF
TRBV10-3,TRBJ2-3,many,NA,TGTGCCACACACGTAGATCGGGCAGATACGCAGTATTTT,CATHVDRADTQYF
TRBV5-1,TRBJ2-7,few,NA,TGCGCCAGCAGCTCAAACAGCGGCCTGAAACCCGACTTC,CASSSNSGLKPDF
TRBV7-2,TRBJ2-7,NA,TRBD2,TGTGCCAGCAGTTCCGGACTAGCGGGAGTGAGCGAGCAGTACTTC,CASSSGLAGVSEQYF
TRBV15,TRBJ2-7,NA,TRBD2,TGTGCCACCAGCAGAGATCCAGCGGGAGTCAACGAGCAGTACTTC,CATSRDPAGVNEQYF
TRBV19,TRBJ1-2,few,NA,TGTGCCAGTAGTATCCCTGGTCGGGCGTCGAACTATGGCTACACCTTC,CASSIPGRASNYGYTF
TRBV7-9,TRBJ2-1,few,NA,TGTGCCAGCAGCCCCCTGGGCGGGTACAATGAGCAGTTCTTC,CASSPLGGYNEQFF
TRBV5-1,TRBJ2-5,NA,TRBD2,TGCGCCAGCAGCCTGGGGAGCGGGGGAGGAGAGACCCAGTACTTC,CASSLGSGGGETQYF
TRBV29-1,TRBJ2-5,few,TRBD1,TGCAGCGTCTCTAAGGGGGCTGGTCAAGAGACCCAGTACTTC,CSVSKGAGQETQYF
TRBV10-3,TRBJ2-7,few,NA,TGTGCCATCAGTGAGTTGGGGCTAGAGGTTTACGAGCAGTACTTC,CAISELGLEVYEQYF
TRBV6-6,TRBJ2-7,few,NA,TGTGCCAGCAGTTACCTCGGACAGCACTACGAGCAGTACTTC,CASSYLGQHYEQYF
TRBV7-9,TRBJ1-2,NA,NA,TGTGCCAGCAGCTTTGATCCCAACTATGGCTACACCTTC,CASSFDPNYGYTF
TRBV15,TRBJ1-2,few,NA,TGTGCCACCAGCAGAGATTGGCTCAGCAGAACCTATGGCTACACCTTC,CATSRDWLSRTYGYTF
TRBV10-3,TRBJ2-5,NA,NA,TGTGCCACTATCCCCGGGACCCCAATAGACTACTTC,CATIPGTPIDYF
TRBV7-9,TRBJ2-2,few,NA,TGTGCCAGCAGCTTAGTGCAGGGCTCGACCGGGGAGCTGTTTTTT,CASSLVQGSTGELFF
TRBV6-5,TRBJ2-7,NA,NA,TGTGCCAGCAGTTACTCGAAAGGGGTCGAGCAGTACTTC,CASSYSKGVEQYF
TRBV7-2,TRBJ2-5,NA,NA,TGTGCCAGCAGCAGCCAAGAGACCCAGTACTTC,CASSSQETQYF
TRBV2,TRBJ2-2,NA,TRBD2,TGTGCCAGCAATGGACTAGCGGGACGGGAGCTGTTTTTT,CASNGLAGRELFF
TRBV11-3,TRBJ2-2,few,NA,TGTGCCAGCAGCGGAGGGGTCAGGGCCGGGGAGCTGTTTTTT,CASSGGVRAGELFF
TRBV18,TRBJ1-5,few,TRBD1,TGTGCCAGCTCACCCTGGGACAGGGATCAGCCCCAGCATTTT,CASSPWDRDQPQHF
TRBV7-3,TRBJ2-2,NA,TRBD1,TGTGCCAGCAGCCCGTCCCCGGGACAGGGAGTAACCGGGGAGCTGTTTTTT,CASSPSPGQGVTGELFF
TRBV23-1,TRBJ2-5,few,NA,TGCGCCAGCGGGCGAGGCGGCTCCAGAGGGACCCAGTACTTC,CASGRGGSRGTQYF
TRBV9,TRBJ2-2,few,NA,TGTGCCAGCAAGAACGGGGAGCTGTTTTTT,CASKNGELFF
TRBV9,TRBJ2-5,NA,NA,TGTGCCAGCAGCGGCGGACTCTCTCAAGAGACCCAGTACTTC,CASSGGLSQETQYF
TRBV23-1,TRBJ2-2,NA,NA,TGCGCCAGCAGTCAATGCCCTTGGGGCAGGGTCGGCGGGGAGCTGTTTTTT,CASSQCPWGRVGGELFF
TRBV4-3,TRBJ1-2,NA,NA,TGCGCCAGCAGCCACCAAGGGGCCAGTCTAGGAAACTATGGCTACACCTTC,CASSHQGASLGNYGYTF
TRBV11-2,TRBJ2-1,NA,TRBD2,TGTGCCAGCAGCTTAGATCGGGGGGATAATGAGCAGTTCTTC,CASSLDRGDNEQFF
TRBV28,TRBJ1-2,few,NA,TGTGCCAGCAGTTTCGGTTATGGCTACACCTTC,CASSFGYGYTF
TRBV28,TRBJ2-1,few,NA,TGTGCCAGCAGTTCGACAGGACCATACAATGAGCAGTTCTTC,CASSSTGPYNEQFF
TRBV28,TRBJ2-1,few,NA,TGTGCCAGCACCCCTAGGAGGGGAAGGTTAGGCAATGAGCAGTTCTTC,CASTPRRGRLGNEQFF
TRBV28,TRBJ2-6,few,TRBD1,TGTGCCAGCAGTTTGCCCAGGGGGTCTGGGGCCAACGTCCTGACTTTC,CASSLPRGSGANVLTF
TRBV30,TRBJ1-4,once,NA,TGTGCCTGGAGGCCCGGGGGAACAAATGAAAAACTGTTTTTT,CAWRPGGTNEKLFF
TRBV28,TRBJ1-1,NA,TRBD1,TGTGCCAGCAGTCCCCGGACAGGTGAAGCTTTCTTT,CASSPRTGEAFF
TRBV7-3,TRBJ2-5,NA,NA,TGTGCCAGCAGCTTAAGTATGAAAGAGACCCAGTACTTC,CASSLSMKETQYF
TRBV28,TRBJ1-2,NA,NA,TGTGCCAGCAATGTCAGGGGATACGGCTACACCTTC,CASNVRGYGYTF
TRBV7-8,TRBJ2-1,NA,NA,TGTGCCAGCAGCTTAGTAATCAGGACACACCGTGGCTCCTACAATGAGCAGTTCTTC,CASSLVIRTHRGSYNEQFF
TRBV29-1,TRBJ1-1,NA,TRBD1,TGCAGCGTTGACCCCGATACAGGGGGCAGGAGATTAACTGAAGCTTTCTTT,CSVDPDTGGRRLTEAFF